The sequence of this TCR beta chain was determined in a study of Japanese encephalitis immunity and Zika vaccine responses (dated by TCRdb to the early 2020s). About the full investigation: The included participants were given three 5.0 ug doses of alum-adjuvanted ZPIV at weeks 0, 4 and 28. Some eleven participants were given two doses of JEV vaccine (IXIARO) 28 days apart, two to three months before the first ZPIV dose. Twelve participants received one dose of YFV vaccine (YF-VAX) before ZPIV, and eight to ten participants were flavivirus-naive. For TCR sequencing, six representative participants were selected from each pre-vaccination group, and samples were taken at week 0 (after pre-vaccination, before ZPIV) and at week 52. TCR repertoires from a few flavivirus-naive individuals were also analyzed at weeks 2, 6 and 52 after the start of ZPIV vaccination. For stimulation, either ZIKV structural-protein peptide pools divided into flavivirus-conserved and non-conserved sets were used, or JEV or YFV peptides matching the pre-vaccination. The ZIKV peptides, 15-mers that overlapped by 11 residues, were chosen for containing NetMHCpan/NetMHCII-predicted epitopes with affinity below 50 nM. The study examined whether earlier vaccination against Japanese encephalitis virus (JEV) or yellow fever virus (YFV) influenced CD4 T cell responses to the Zika vaccine.

The junction carries 9 bases between V and J, which are trimmed by 3 bases and 6 bases respectively. From its cysteine to its phenylalanine, the CDR3 spans 13 amino acids. Only CDR3 DNA remains: 39 bases, in frame from the first base. Based on the germline V gene (reference sequence), the CDR1 and CDR2 sequences are LNHDA and SQIVND. This clonotype is categorized as medium-sized (0.01 to 0.1%). Base qualities are missing; no much larger clone stands one base away. Findings and caveats that apply to the study as a whole: CD8 T cell responses to ZIKV peptide pools were of very low magnitude and seen in only a few individuals. Compared with YFV-pre-vaccinated donors, JEV-pre-vaccinated donors had higher repertoire similarity across time-points and stimulations, indicating that more clonotypes were common to ZIKV and JEV stimulation. In JEV-pre-vaccinated donors, the repertoire richness of CD4 T cells responding to conserved ZIKV epitopes dropped significantly after ZPIV. The analysis covered only a subset of trial participants who had three doses and adequate samples, rather than the whole vaccinated cohort. Samples were clustered by participant, with no similarity observed between individuals, suggesting that no public TCRs were detected. Sample size limitations prevented peptide-pool deconvolution, so the individual peptides driving cross-reactive responses were not identified.

PBMCs were labeled with CellTrace CFSE and cultured for 5 to 6 days in RPMI with 8% human serum plus peptide pools at around 0.95 ug/mL each. On a BD FACSAria, proliferating CD4 T cells were sorted without fixation as live CD56-CD19-CD16-CD3+CD4+ CFSE-low cells. The enrolled adults were healthy, and microneutralization screening showed them to be seronegative for ZIKV, JEV, YFV, DENV and WNV. The samples were taken from a phase 1, double-blinded, randomized, placebo-controlled trial testing an alum-adjuvanted Zika purified-inactivated virus (ZPIV) vaccine. Peripheral blood mononuclear cells were isolated using a standard procedure and kept frozen in liquid nitrogen until needed. Library construction relied on 5' RACE. Before sequencing, TCRbeta libraries were pooled in proportion to the sorted cell numbers of each library. Total RNA was extracted from the sorted cells with RNAzol RT, and cDNA was synthesized using an oligo(dT) primer and a template-switching oligo. The TCRbeta V-CDR3-J region was amplified by PCR between a SMARTer oligo primer and a TCRbeta constant-region primer using Kapa HiFi. A second PCR added Illumina adaptors and sample-specific index barcodes, with HighPrep bead cleanup and Bioanalyzer confirmation of a roughly 650 bp band. The libraries were sequenced on an Illumina MiSeq using 2x151 bp paired-end reads. In the original analysis: Reads were demultiplexed with an in-house Java program, and TCRbeta annotations were assigned and clonotypes were counted with MiXCR. Repertoire overlap was measured with Morisita-Horn indices from the R package vegan, along with UPGMA clustering and Circos plots of recurring clonotypes. Shannon diversity and richness were normalized to the maximum possible value based on input cell numbers, so that values between 0 and 1 were obtained. MUSCLE was used to align CDR3beta sequences, SeqinR to compute distances, and R to plot multidimensional scaling. TCRdb applied fastp at Q25 and MiXCR to the public reads, then kept only in-frame beta chains. Under each unique CDR3 protein, matching rows form one entry showing the most common genes and DNA. What appears here as the V and J calls and clone size reflects TCRdb's work, not the paper's. This sample comprises 200 to 300 distinct CDR3 sequences, around 2% of them detected only once. Under 35% of the sample lies in the top ten.

Sequencing was performed on antigen-activated CD4+ T cells from blood, cultured, taken during a Zika inactivated vaccine study. The chain is encoded by TRBV19 joined to TRBJ2-4; possibly the D gene is TRBD1, per 5 matching bases. The sequence was obtained from an adult man who received an inactivated Zika virus vaccine. The base sequence is TGTGCCAGTAGTATCGACAGCTTAAACATTCAGTACTTC. It specifies CASSIDSLNIQYF.